This TCR beta chain is drawn from a study of cytomegalovirus exposure and HLA in healthy donors. Use of 60 Vbeta and 13 Jbeta primers characterized the PCR. Sequenced by immunoSEQ multiplex PCR; TCRdb stores in-frame clones only, minus some. There are roughly 120,000 clones in the sample; roughly 88% occur only once, and under 3% lies in the top ten. General observations from the study: Altogether, 150 to 200 TCR beta chains were recorded as cytomegalovirus-associated. Later analysis showed most CMV-associated TCR beta chains appearing HLA-restricted. HLA allele associations emerged for roughly 16,000 TCR beta sequences in a later analysis, at 0.05 false discovery rate.

About this clone: The antigen remains unidentified.

In germline, CDR1 is LNHNV, CDR2 YYDKDF (reference sequence). The CDR3 spans 16 residues. V lost 6 bases to trimming and J lost 0 bases; unmatched junction nucleotides: 11. The gene calls are TRBV15 and TRBJ2-7; 7 bases fit TRBD1. Sequenced input: PBMCs. This clonotype was obtained from a young woman in good health and CMV-seropositive. This chain's CDR3 is CATSSHRGLSSYEQYF. CDR3 DNA: TGTGCCACCAGTAGCCACAGGGGTCTGAGCTCCTACGAGCAGTACTTC.